A selection of T cell receptor beta chains follows, all from one sample in a study of T-cell memory formation after mild COVID-19. TCRdb itself ran the 5' RACE reads through MiXCR, one entry per CDR3 protein. This table holds around 150,000 distinct CDR3 sequences, roughly 15% found once. Sequenced input: PBMCs or a T cell subset sorted from them (not recorded which). The receptors were gathered from an adult woman who had mild COVID-19 (a few samples of this study predate the infection). Cell type and time point are not known. The CDR3 runs from the conserved cysteine through the conserved F or W. Each record gives: V gene, J gene, clone size, D gene, CDR3 DNA, CDR3 protein. The D gene is left open where the match is weak. Expanded clones get a size class; other rows say once, few or many, or leave the size out.

v_call: TRBV4-3
j_call: TRBJ2-1
clone_size: -
d_call: TRBD2
cdr3_nt: TGCGCCAGCAGCCAAAGCAGGACTAGCGGGAGCAATGAGCAGTTCTTC
cdr3_aa: CASSQSRTSGSNEQFF

v_call: TRBV20-1
j_call: TRBJ2-3
clone_size: few
d_call: -
cdr3_nt: TGCAGTGCCCTGGACGGCACAGATACGCAGTATTTT
cdr3_aa: CSALDGTDTQYF

v_call: TRBV18
j_call: TRBJ2-7
clone_size: large
d_call: TRBD1
cdr3_nt: TGTGCCAGCTCATCAACAGGGGTTAGCGAGCAGTACTTC
cdr3_aa: CASSSTGVSEQYF

v_call: TRBV7-2
j_call: TRBJ2-1
clone_size: -
d_call: -
cdr3_nt: TGTGCCAGCAATAAAGGGGTTGCGGATGAGCAGTTCTTC
cdr3_aa: CASNKGVADEQFF

v_call: TRBV7-6
j_call: TRBJ2-7
clone_size: -
d_call: TRBD2
cdr3_nt: TGTGCCAGCAGCTCAGCCATAGGACTAGCGGCTACCTACGAGCAGTACTTC
cdr3_aa: CASSSAIGLAATYEQYF

v_call: TRBV3-1
j_call: TRBJ2-3
clone_size: -
d_call: -
cdr3_nt: TGTGCCAGCAGCCAAGATGGCCAGCGCACAGATACGCAGTATTTT
cdr3_aa: CASSQDGQRTDTQYF

v_call: TRBV3-1
j_call: TRBJ2-7
clone_size: few
d_call: TRBD1
cdr3_nt: TGTGCCAGCAGCGCGCGACAGGGGGCGCCCGGTAACGAGCAGTACTTC
cdr3_aa: CASSARQGAPGNEQYF

v_call: TRBV2
j_call: TRBJ2-1
clone_size: few
d_call: TRBD2
cdr3_nt: TGTGCCAGCAGTGAAGCGCTGGGACTAGCGGGAGGGGATGAGCAGTTCTTC
cdr3_aa: CASSEALGLAGGDEQFF

v_call: TRBV5-1
j_call: TRBJ2-1
clone_size: many
d_call: TRBD2
cdr3_nt: TGCGCCAGCAGCTTCTACTCAGCGGGAGCGTCGGTGTACAATGAGCAGTTCTTC
cdr3_aa: CASSFYSAGASVYNEQFF

v_call: TRBV6-2/TRBV6-3
j_call: TRBJ1-2
clone_size: few
d_call: -
cdr3_nt: TGTGCCAGCAGTTACTCTCCCACAGCTATCTGGGACTATGGCTACACCTTC
cdr3_aa: CASSYSPTAIWDYGYTF

v_call: TRBV20-1
j_call: TRBJ2-5
clone_size: few
d_call: TRBD2
cdr3_nt: TGCAGTGCTAGTCCCGGGACTAGCATGGAGACCCAGTACTTC
cdr3_aa: CSASPGTSMETQYF

v_call: TRBV12-3/TRBV12-4
j_call: TRBJ2-3
clone_size: many
d_call: -
cdr3_nt: TGTGCCAGCAGCTACCTACACAGCACAGATACGCAGTATTTT
cdr3_aa: CASSYLHSTDTQYF

v_call: TRBV20-1
j_call: TRBJ1-1
clone_size: few
d_call: -
cdr3_nt: TGCAGTGCGTCTACCGGGAACACTGAAGCTTTCTTT
cdr3_aa: CSASTGNTEAFF

v_call: TRBV11-2
j_call: TRBJ1-2
clone_size: -
d_call: -
cdr3_nt: TGTGCCAGCAGACAGATTAACTATGGCTACACCTTC
cdr3_aa: CASRQINYGYTF

v_call: TRBV20-1
j_call: TRBJ2-3
clone_size: many
d_call: -
cdr3_nt: TGCAGTGCACCCCCTCGACGGGTGGCGCAGTATTTT
cdr3_aa: CSAPPRRVAQYF

v_call: TRBV29-1
j_call: TRBJ1-2
clone_size: -
d_call: -
cdr3_nt: TGCAGCGTTGAAGAATCAACAGTCTATGGCTACACCTTC
cdr3_aa: CSVEESTVYGYTF

v_call: TRBV5-1
j_call: TRBJ2-1
clone_size: -
d_call: -
cdr3_nt: TGCGCCAGCAGCTTGGAGTGGGGGGACTACAATGAGCAGTTCTTC
cdr3_aa: CASSLEWGDYNEQFF

v_call: TRBV2
j_call: TRBJ1-5
clone_size: -
d_call: -
cdr3_nt: TGTGCCAGCAGCTCAGACAGTCTTAGCAATCAGCCCCAGCATTTT
cdr3_aa: CASSSDSLSNQPQHF

v_call: TRBV7-9
j_call: TRBJ2-5
clone_size: -
d_call: -
cdr3_nt: TGTGCCAGCAGCTTAATGGGTGGAGAGACCCAGTACTTC
cdr3_aa: CASSLMGGETQYF